This T cell receptor (beta chain) was found in a study of cytomegalovirus exposure and HLA in healthy donors. V gave up 5 bases and J gave up 5 bases, with 13 bases separating them. The CDR3 is made up of 14 amino acids. Per germline, CDR1 SEHNR and CDR2 FQNEAQ (reference sequence). Notes on this clone: Its antigen remains unidentified.

Study observations and caveats: Apart from CMV serostatus, no immune exposure information was available. Later analysis identified several of the most significant clusters that appeared linked to common viral pathogens. Researchers counted around 180 TCR beta chains as cytomegalovirus-associated.

The PCR contained 60 Vbeta and 13 Jbeta primers. Profiling relied on immunoSEQ multiplex PCR, and the TCRdb table lists in-frame clones only, not all of them. The sample shows 100,000 to 150,000 clones, around four fifths of them seen only once. Sequenced material: PBMCs. The chain carries TRBV7-9 and TRBJ1-5; TRBD1 might be the D (6 bases). The sequence derives from a boy aged 2 to 10 in good health and CMV-seronegative. CDR3 sequence (DNA): TGTGCCAGCAGCCCAGGGGCTTCCCATCAGCCCCAGCATTTT. It translates to CASSPGASHQPQHF.